One and the same sample provided the 9 T cell receptor beta chains below, sequenced in a study of shared clonotypes between healthy human individuals. TCRdb keeps only in-frame clones here, not all; method: immunoSEQ multiplex PCR. Of more than 550,000 clones listed, roughly two thirds were seen once; the top ten hold less than 2%. The sample was memory CD4+ T cells sorted from blood. Subset: CD45RA-negative fraction. The source is a young woman in good health.

The CDR3 bases are TGTGCCAGCAGTTTATGGCAGGGGATAGGTATAGGTTCTAACAATGAGCAGTTCTTC. Amino acids: CASSLWQGIGIGSNNEQFF. The chain joins TRBV27 to TRBJ2-1, with D possibly matching TRBD1 (6 bases). The CDR3 loop spans 19 amino acids. The germline gives CDR1 MNHEY, CDR2 SMNVEV (reference sequence). Trimming removed 1 base from V and 5 bases from J, with 24 bases in between.

This sequence joins TRBV28 and TRBJ2-3; D unresolved. Germline CDR1 is MDHEN and CDR2 is SYDVKM. The CDR3 is 14 residues long. V gave up 8 bases and J gave up 6 bases, with 18 bases separating them. CDR3 in amino acids: CASQLGVDGDTQYF. For the CDR3, the DNA is TGTGCCAGCCAGCTAGGAGTGGATGGGGATACGCAGTATTTT.

The chain uses TRBV7-9 and TRBJ1-3; 7 bases are shared with TRBD1. The CDR3 consists of 14 residues. Germline CDR1 reads SEHNR; CDR2 reads FQNEAQ (reference sequence). The junction had 6 bases not matched to a gene; V was cut back by 7 bases and J by 3 bases. The DNA of the CDR3 is TGTGCCAGCAACGGAGGGGGCGATGGAAACACCATATATTTT. It translates to CASNGGGDGNTIYF. Filled out from reference TRBV7-9 and TRBJ1-3, the complete variable domain reads DTGVSQNPRHKITKRGQNVTFRCDPISEHNRLYWYRQTLGQGPEFLTYFQNEAQLEKSRLLSDRFSAERPKGSFSTLEIQRTEQGDSAMYLCASNGGGDGNTIYFGEGSWLTVV.

This chain uses TRBV5-1 with TRBJ2-6; D perhaps matches TRBD1 (6 bases). Trimming left V 4 bases short and J 4 bases short, with 15 bases between. The germline CDR1 and CDR2 sequences are SGHRS and YFSETQ. This CDR3 is built from 16 residues. CDR3 nucleotide sequence: TGCGCCAGCAGCATCGGTGGGACATCCGGGGCCAACGTCCTGACTTTC. The encoded protein is CASSIGGTSGANVLTF.

This sequence joins TRBV18 and TRBJ1-1; possible D gene TRBD1, 5 bases. Per germline, CDR1 KGHSH and CDR2 LQKENI. V was clipped by 3 bases and J by 7 bases, with 9 bases between them. The CDR3 has 12 amino acids. The CDR3 is CASSPDGGEAFF. DNA of the CDR3: TGTGCCAGCTCACCCGACGGGGGTGAAGCTTTCTTT.

The genes are TRBV10-2 and TRBJ2-2, with TRBD2 identical over 7 bases. CDR3 length equals 15 residues. CDR1 is WSHSY and CDR2 is SAAADI in the germline V gene. The V segment lost 4 bases and the J segment 4 bases; nucleotides outside the gene matches: 6. This chain's CDR3 is CASSGPAGTTGELFF. CDR3 in DNA: TGCGCCAGCAGTGGGCCAGCGGGAACCACCGGGGAGCTGTTTTTT.

This clone has a single count. The genes are TRBV10-3 and TRBJ2-1, with D possibly being TRBD2 (6 bases). CDR3 length: 16 amino acids. Germline CDR1 ENHRY, CDR2 SYGVKD. V shed 7 bases and J shed 0 bases, with 16 bases lying between them. Written as DNA, the CDR3 is TGTGCCATCACAGGGACTGCGGCGAGCTCCTACAATGAGCAGTTCTTC. This encodes CAITGTAASSYNEQFF.

The J gene is TRBJ2-1, the V gene TRBV5-1; 9 bases agree with TRBD2. The V segment lost 2 bases and the J segment 8 bases; nucleotides outside the gene matches: 11. Germline CDR1 SGHRS, CDR2 YFSETQ. The CDR3 runs to 16 residues. The CDR3 loop reads CASSFSSGKVVDEQFF. The DNA for the CDR3 is TGCGCCAGCAGCTTTTCTAGCGGGAAAGTGGTCGATGAGCAGTTCTTC.

The rearrangement uses TRBV5-1 and TRBJ2-7, with D possibly matching TRBD2 (6 bases). The CDR3 totals 15 residues. Germline lookup yields CDR1 SGHRS and CDR2 YFSETQ. V lost 0 bases and J lost 4, with 14 bases in between. The CDR3 is CASSLGEAGIYEQYF. The DNA for the CDR3 is TGCGCCAGCAGCTTGGGGGAGGCGGGAATTTACGAGCAGTACTTC.